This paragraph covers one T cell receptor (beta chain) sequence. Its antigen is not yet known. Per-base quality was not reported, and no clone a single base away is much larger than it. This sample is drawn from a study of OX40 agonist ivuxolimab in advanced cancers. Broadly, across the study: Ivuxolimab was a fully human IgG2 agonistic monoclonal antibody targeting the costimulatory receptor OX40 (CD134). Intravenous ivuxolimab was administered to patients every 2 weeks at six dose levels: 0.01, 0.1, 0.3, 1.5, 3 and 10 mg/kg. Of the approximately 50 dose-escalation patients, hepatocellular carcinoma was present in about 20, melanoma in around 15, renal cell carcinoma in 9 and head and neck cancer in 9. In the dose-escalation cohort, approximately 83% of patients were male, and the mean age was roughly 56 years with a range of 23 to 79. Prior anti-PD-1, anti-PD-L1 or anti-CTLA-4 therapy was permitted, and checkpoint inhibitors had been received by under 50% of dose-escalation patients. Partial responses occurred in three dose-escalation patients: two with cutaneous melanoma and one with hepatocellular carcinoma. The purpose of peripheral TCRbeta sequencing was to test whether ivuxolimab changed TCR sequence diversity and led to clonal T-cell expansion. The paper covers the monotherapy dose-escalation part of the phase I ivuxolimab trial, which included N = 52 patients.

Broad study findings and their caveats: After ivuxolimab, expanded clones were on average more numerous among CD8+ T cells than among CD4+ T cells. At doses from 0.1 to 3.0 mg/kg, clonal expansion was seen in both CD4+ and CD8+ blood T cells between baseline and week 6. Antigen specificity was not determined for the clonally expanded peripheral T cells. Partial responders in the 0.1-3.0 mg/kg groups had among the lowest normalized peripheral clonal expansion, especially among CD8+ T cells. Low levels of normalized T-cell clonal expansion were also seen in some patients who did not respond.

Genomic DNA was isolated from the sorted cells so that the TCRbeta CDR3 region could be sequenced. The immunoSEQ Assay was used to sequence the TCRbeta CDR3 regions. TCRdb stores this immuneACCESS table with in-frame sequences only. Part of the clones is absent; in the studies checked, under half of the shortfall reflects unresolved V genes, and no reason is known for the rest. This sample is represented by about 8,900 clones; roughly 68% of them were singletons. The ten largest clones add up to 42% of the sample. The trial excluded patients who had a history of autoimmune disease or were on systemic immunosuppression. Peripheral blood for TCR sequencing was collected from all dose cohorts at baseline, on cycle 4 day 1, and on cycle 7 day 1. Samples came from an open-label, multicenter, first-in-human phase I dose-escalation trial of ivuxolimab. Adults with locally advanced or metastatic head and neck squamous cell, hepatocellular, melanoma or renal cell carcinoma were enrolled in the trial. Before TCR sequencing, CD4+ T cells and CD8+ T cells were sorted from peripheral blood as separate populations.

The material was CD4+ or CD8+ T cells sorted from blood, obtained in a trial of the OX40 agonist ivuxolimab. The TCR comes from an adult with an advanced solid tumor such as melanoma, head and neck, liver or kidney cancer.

The encoded CDR3 is CASRRGGANTEAFF. The DNA sequence reads TGTGCCAGCCGGAGAGGGGGCGCGAACACTGAAGCTTTCTTT. The rearrangement combines TRBV7-2 with TRBJ1-1; 7 bases in the junction line up with TRBD1. Via the germline V gene, CDR1 is SGHTA and CDR2 FQGNSA. The CDR3, from cysteine to phenylalanine, totals 14 residues. Only CDR3 DNA is held: 42 bases, read in frame from base 1. V is pruned by 8 bases and J by 1 base, leaving 7 bases of the junction without a gene match.